This note documents a single T cell receptor (beta chain) sequence. The data derive from a study of blood T cell repertoires in COVID-19. Study overall: Material from acute and convalescent COVID-19 was sourced from the United States, Italy and Spain. From T cells, B-cell-depleted T cells, or PBMCs came the material, which was cDNA or gDNA.

Original methodology: Amplification of reference gene primers was used by the study to estimate nucleated cell counts. Libraries were prepared by immunoSEQ multiplex PCR; TCRdb keeps only in-frame clonotypes and omits some of them. V and J calls and clone size follow that table, whereas D and trimming were derived from the DNA. The sample comprises under 85,000 clones, roughly 91% of which are singletons, and approximately 15% rests with the top ten. The clonotype originates from a man in his 70s with active or convalescent COVID-19. Sequencing was carried out using peripheral blood.

The CDR3 coding sequence is TGCGCCAGCAGCCAAGACTTCCCCGGGAGGGAGGGTGTGACCGGGGAGCTGTTTTTT. It yields the protein CASSQDFPGREGVTGELFF. The chain links TRBV4-1 to TRBJ2-2; TRBD2 agrees at 8 bases. The germline V gene has CDR1 MGHRA and CDR2 YSYEKL. The length of the CDR3 is 19 residues. The junction had 14 bases not matched to a gene; V was cut back by 0 bases and J by 5 bases.